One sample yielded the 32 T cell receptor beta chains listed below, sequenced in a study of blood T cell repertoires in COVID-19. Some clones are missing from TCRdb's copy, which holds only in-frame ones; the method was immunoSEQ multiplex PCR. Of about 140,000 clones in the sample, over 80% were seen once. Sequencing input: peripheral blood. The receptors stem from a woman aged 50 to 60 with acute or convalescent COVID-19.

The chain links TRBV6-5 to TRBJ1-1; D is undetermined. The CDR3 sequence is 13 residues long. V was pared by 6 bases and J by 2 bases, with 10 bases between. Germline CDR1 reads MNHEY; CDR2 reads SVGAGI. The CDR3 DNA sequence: TGTGCCAGCAGCTCCGCGCGTAACACTGAAGCTTTCTTT. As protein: CASSSARNTEAFF.

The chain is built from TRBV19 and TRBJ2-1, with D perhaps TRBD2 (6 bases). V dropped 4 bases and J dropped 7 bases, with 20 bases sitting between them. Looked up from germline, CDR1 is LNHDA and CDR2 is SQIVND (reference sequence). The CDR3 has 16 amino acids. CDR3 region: CASSTLLAPFKNEQFF. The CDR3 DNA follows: TGTGCCAGTAGTACCTTACTAGCCCCTTTTAAAAATGAGCAGTTCTTC.

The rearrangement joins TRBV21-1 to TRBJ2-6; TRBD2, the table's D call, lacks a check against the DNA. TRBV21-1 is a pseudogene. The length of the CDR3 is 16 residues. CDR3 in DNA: TGTGCCAGCGTCGCGGGCAGATACTCTGGGGCCAACGTCCTGACTTTC. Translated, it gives CASVAGRYSGANVLTF.

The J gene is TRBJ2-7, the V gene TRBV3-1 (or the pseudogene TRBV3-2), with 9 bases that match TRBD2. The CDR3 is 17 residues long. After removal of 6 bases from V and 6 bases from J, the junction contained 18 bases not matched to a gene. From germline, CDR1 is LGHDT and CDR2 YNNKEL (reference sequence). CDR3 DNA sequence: TGTGCCAGCAGTCTATCGGTTCTAGCGGGGAGTGCAGGCGAGCAGTACTTC. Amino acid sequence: CASSLSVLAGSAGEQYF.

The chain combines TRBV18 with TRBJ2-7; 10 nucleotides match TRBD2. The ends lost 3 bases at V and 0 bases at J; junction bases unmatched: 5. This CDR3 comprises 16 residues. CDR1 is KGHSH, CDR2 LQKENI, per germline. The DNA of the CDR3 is TGTGCCAGCTCACCGGGACTAGCGAAGAGCTCCTACGAGCAGTACTTC. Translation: CASSPGLAKSSYEQYF.

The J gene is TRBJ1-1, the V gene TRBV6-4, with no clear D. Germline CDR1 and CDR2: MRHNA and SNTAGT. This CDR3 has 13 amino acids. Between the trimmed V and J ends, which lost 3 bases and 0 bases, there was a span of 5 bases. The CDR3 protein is CASSDQLNTEAFF. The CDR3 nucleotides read TGTGCCAGCAGTGATCAGTTGAACACTGAAGCTTTCTTT.

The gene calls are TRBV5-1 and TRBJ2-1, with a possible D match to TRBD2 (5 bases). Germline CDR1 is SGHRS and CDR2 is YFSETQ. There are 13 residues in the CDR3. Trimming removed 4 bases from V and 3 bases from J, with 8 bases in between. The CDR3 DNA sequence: TGCGCCAGCAGCCCCGGGGTCTACAATGAGCAGTTCTTC. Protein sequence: CASSPGVYNEQFF.

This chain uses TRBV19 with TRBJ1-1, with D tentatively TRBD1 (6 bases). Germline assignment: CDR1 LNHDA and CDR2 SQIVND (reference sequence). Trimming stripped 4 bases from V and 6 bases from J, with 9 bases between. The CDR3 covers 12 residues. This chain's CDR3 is CASSTRGPEAFF. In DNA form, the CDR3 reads TGTGCCAGTAGTACCAGGGGACCTGAAGCTTTCTTT.

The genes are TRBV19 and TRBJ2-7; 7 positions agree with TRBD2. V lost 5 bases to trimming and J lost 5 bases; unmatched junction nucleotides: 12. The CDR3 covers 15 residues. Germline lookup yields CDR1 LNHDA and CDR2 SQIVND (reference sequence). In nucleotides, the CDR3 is TGTGCCAGTAGTGGAGCTGGCGGGAGTTTCCACGAGCAGTACTTC. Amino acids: CASSGAGGSFHEQYF.

CDR3 DNA: TGTGCCAGTAGTATGGGAGTCGGGTCCCGAGGCTACACCTTC. This sequence encodes CASSMGVGSRGYTF. V and J are TRBV19 and TRBJ1-2, with no clear D. CDR1 is LNHDA, CDR2 SQIVND, per germline (reference sequence). V was pared by 3 bases and J by 8 bases, with 16 bases between. The CDR3 extends over 14 amino acids.

The CDR3 DNA reads as TGTGCCAGCTCACCGACAGACAATCAGCCCCAGCATTTT. As protein: CASSPTDNQPQHF. The genes are TRBV18 and TRBJ1-5; possible D gene TRBD1, 5 bases. The CDR3 has 13 residues. Trimming stripped 3 bases from V and 3 bases from J, with 6 bases between. Germline-derived CDR1 and CDR2 are KGHSH and LQKENI.

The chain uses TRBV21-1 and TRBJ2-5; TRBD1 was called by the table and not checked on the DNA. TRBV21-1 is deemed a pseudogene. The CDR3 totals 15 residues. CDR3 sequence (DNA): TGTGCCAGCAGCCCCCGGACAGGGGAAGAGGAGACCCAGTACTTC. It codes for CASSPRTGEEETQYF.

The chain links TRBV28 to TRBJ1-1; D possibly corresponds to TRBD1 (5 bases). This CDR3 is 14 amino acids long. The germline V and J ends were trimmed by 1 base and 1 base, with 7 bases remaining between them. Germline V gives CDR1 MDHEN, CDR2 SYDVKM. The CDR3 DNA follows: TGTGCCAGCAGTTTATTACAGGAGAACACTGAAGCTTTCTTT. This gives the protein CASSLLQENTEAFF.

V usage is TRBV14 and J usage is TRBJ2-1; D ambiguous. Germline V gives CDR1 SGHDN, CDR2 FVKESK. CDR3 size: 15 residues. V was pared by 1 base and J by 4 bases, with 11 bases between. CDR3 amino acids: CASSQGSGQYNEQFF. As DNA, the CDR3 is TGTGCCAGCAGCCAAGGTAGTGGTCAATACAATGAGCAGTTCTTC.

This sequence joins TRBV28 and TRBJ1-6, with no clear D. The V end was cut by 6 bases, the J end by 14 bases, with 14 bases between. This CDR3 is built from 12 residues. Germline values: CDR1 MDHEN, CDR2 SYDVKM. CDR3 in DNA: TGTGCCAGCAGCGAGCCACAGAGGGCCCTCCACTTT. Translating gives CASSEPQRALHF.

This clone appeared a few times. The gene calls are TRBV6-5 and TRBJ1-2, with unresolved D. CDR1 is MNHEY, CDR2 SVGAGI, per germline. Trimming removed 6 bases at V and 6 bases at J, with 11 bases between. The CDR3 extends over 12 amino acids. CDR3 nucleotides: TGTGCCAGCAGCTCGGTGGGCGATGGCTACACCTTC. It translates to CASSSVGDGYTF.

The CDR3 here is CAVKPGVPGANVLTF. The DNA for the CDR3 is TGTGCCGTAAAGCCAGGGGTCCCTGGGGCCAACGTCCTGACTTTC. The V gene is TRBV19, the J gene TRBJ2-6; weak D call: TRBD1 (6 bases). The CDR3 covers 15 residues. Per the germline V gene, CDR1 is LNHDA and CDR2 is SQIVND (reference sequence). V was trimmed by 11 bases and J by 2 bases, leaving 16 bases between them.

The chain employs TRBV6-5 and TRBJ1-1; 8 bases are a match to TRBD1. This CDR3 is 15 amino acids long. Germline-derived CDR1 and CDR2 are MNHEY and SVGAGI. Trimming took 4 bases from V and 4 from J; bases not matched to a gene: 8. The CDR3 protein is CASSFQGASGTEAFF. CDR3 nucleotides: TGTGCCAGCAGTTTCCAGGGGGCTTCGGGCACTGAAGCTTTCTTT.

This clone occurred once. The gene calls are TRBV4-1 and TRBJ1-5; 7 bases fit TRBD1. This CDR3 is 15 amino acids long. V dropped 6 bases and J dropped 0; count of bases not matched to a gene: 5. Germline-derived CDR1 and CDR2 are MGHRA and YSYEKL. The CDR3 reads CASRPTGDSNQPQHF. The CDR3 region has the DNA TGCGCCAGCAGGCCCACAGGGGATAGCAATCAGCCCCAGCATTTT.

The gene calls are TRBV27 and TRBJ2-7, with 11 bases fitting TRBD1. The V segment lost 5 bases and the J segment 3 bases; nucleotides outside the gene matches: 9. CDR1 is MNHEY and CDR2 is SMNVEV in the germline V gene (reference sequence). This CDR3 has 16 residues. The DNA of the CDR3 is TGTGCCAGCAGTCTAAGCCCCGGGACAGGGGGCTACGAGCAGTACTTC. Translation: CASSLSPGTGGYEQYF.

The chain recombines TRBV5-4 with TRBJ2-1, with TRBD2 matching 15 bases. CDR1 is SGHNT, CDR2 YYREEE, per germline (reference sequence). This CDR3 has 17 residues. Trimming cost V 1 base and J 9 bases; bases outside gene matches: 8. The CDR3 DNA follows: TGTGCCAGCAGCTTGTTTCCGGGACTAGCGGGAGGAGGTGAGCAGTTCTTC. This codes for CASSLFPGLAGGGEQFF.

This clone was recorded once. The chain's CDR3 is CATSRNRGGGYEQYF. CDR3 in DNA: TGTGCCACCAGCAGGAACAGGGGGGGCGGCTACGAGCAGTACTTC. The rearrangement joins TRBV15 to TRBJ2-7; weak D call: TRBD1 (8 bases). This CDR3 spans 15 amino acids. Trimming took off 3 bases at V and 3 bases at J, with 15 bases between the two ends. Germline V gene lookup returns CDR1 LNHNV and CDR2 YYDKDF (reference sequence).

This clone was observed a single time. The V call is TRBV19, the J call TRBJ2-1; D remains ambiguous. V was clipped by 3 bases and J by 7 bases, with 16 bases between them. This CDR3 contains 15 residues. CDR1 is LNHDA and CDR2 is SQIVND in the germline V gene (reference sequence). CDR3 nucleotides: TGTGCCAGTAGTATTAGCTTTGCGAGTGTGAATGAGCAGTTCTTC. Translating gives CASSISFASVNEQFF.

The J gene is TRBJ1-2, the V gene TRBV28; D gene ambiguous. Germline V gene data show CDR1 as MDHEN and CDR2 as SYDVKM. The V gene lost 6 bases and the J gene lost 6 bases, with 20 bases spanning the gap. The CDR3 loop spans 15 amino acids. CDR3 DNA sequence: TGTGCCAGCAGCCTTATACGGGGATTGAGACATGGCTACACCTTC. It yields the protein CASSLIRGLRHGYTF.

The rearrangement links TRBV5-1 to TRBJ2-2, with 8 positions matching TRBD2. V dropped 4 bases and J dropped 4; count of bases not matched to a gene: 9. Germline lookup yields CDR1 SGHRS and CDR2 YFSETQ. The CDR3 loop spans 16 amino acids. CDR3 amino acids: CASSRTESGGTGELFF. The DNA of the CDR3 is TGCGCCAGCAGCCGTACCGAAAGCGGGGGCACCGGGGAGCTGTTTTTT.

Here the CDR3 DNA reads TGTGCCAGCAGTTTAACCCCTCTTCAACAGGCCTCTGGAAACACCATATATTTT. Its protein is CASSLTPLQQASGNTIYF. The J gene is TRBJ1-3, the V gene TRBV9, with TRBD1 as a possible D gene (5 bases). The germline CDR1 and CDR2 sequences are SGDLS and YYNGEE. The CDR3 consists of 18 residues. The germline V and J ends were trimmed by 5 bases and 0 bases, with 21 bases remaining between them.

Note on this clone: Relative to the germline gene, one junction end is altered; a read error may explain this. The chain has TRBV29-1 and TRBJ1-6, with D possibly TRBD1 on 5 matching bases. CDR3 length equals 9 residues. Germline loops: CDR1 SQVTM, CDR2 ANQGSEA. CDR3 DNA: TGCAGTCATTGGACACGGAGAAACTTT. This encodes CSHWTRRNF.

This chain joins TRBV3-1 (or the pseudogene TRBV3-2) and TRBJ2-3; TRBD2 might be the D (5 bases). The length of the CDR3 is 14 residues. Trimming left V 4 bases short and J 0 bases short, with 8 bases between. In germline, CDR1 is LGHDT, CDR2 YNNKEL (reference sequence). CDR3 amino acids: CASSRAGSTDTQYF. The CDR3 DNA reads TGTGCCAGCAGCCGGGCGGGTAGCACAGATACGCAGTATTTT.

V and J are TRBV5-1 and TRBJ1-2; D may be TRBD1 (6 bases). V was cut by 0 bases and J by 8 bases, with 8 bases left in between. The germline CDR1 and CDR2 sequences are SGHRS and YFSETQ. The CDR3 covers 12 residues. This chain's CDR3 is CASSLAGGGYTF. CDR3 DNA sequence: TGCGCCAGCAGCTTGGCGGGGGGCGGCTACACCTTC.

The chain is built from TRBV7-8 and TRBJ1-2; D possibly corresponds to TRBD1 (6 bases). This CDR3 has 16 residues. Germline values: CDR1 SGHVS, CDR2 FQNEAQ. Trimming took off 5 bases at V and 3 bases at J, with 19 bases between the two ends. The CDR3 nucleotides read TGTGCCAGCAGCGCGACCTCAGGGGCCTATGACTATGGCTACACCTTC. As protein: CASSATSGAYDYGYTF.

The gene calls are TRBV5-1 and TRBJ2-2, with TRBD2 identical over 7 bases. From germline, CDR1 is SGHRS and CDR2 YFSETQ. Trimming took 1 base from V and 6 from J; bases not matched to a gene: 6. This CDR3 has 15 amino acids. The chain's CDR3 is CASSLSGEGAGELFF. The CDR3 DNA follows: TGCGCCAGCAGCTTGAGCGGGGAAGGGGCCGGGGAGCTGTTTTTT. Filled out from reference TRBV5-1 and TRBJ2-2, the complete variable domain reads KAGVTQTPRYLIKTRGQQVTLSCSPISGHRSVSWYQQTPGQGLQFLFEYFSETQRNKGNFPGRFSGRQFSNSRSEMNVSTLELGDSALYLCASSLSGEGAGELFFGEGSRLTVL.

The CDR3 spells CASANTSPYEQYF. The DNA for the CDR3 is TGTGCCAGCGCTAATACTTCGCCCTACGAGCAGTACTTC. This chain joins TRBV6-5 and TRBJ2-7; D not certain. V was shortened by 8 bases and J by 2 bases, with 13 bases between the two germline ends. The CDR3 is 13 residues long. Germline CDR1 is MNHEY and CDR2 is SVGAGI.